These T cell receptor beta chains were read from a single sample in a study of blood T cell repertoires in COVID-19. Libraries were prepared by immunoSEQ multiplex PCR; TCRdb keeps only in-frame clonotypes and omits some of them. The sample shows some 54,000 clones, 85% to 90% of them seen only once. Specimen: peripheral blood. These receptors all stem from a man aged 80 or over with active or convalescent COVID-19. Each CDR3 is given with its conserved first and last residue. The D gene is left open where the match is weak. Size tells how often a clone was seen (once, few, many) or the class of an expanded clone, and some rows leave it out.

length,size,V,J,D,DNA,CDR3
16,-,TRBV27,TRBJ2-1,TRBD1,TGTGCCAGCAGTTTATGGGAACCGGGACAGGGTGGTGAGCAGTTCTTC,CASSLWEPGQGGEQFF
17,-,TRBV19,TRBJ1-1,-,TGTGCCAGTAGTATTCCGGGGGGCCGGGACGGGAACACTGAAGCTTTCTTT,CASSIPGGRDGNTEAFF
15,-,TRBV10-3,TRBJ2-5,-,TGTGCCATCAGTGCCTCCTTGGGGGGCCAAGAGACCCAGTACTTC,CAISASLGGQETQYF
15,-,TRBV7-2,TRBJ2-1,TRBD2,TGTGCCAGCAGCTTAGACGGGACTAGCGGCAATGAGCAGTTCTTC,CASSLDGTSGNEQFF
14,-,TRBV5-1,TRBJ2-7,TRBD1,TGCGCCAGCAGCTTGGCGGGGACAGGGTACGAGCAGTACTTC,CASSLAGTGYEQYF
11,-,TRBV28,TRBJ1-1,-,TGTGCCAGCAGCGTCGGGAGGAAAGCTTTCTTT,CASSVGRKAFF
12,-,TRBV12-3/TRBV12-4,TRBJ2-7,TRBD1,TGTGCCAGCAGTTGGGGACAGTACGAGCAGTACTTC,CASSWGQYEQYF
14,few,TRBV25-1,TRBJ1-6,-,TGTGCCAGCAGTGGTCGAGGGCAGTGGTCACCCCTCCACTTT,CASSGRGQWSPLHF
14,once,TRBV18,TRBJ1-2,TRBD1,TGTGCCAGCTCATTCGACAGGGGGCACTATGGCTACACCTTC,CASSFDRGHYGYTF
14,once,TRBV6-5,TRBJ1-6,-,TGTGCCAGCAGTTTGTTCAGCGTTAATTCACCCCTCCACTTT,CASSLFSVNSPLHF
14,-,TRBV3-1/TRBV3-2,TRBJ1-1,-,TGTGCCAGCAGCCAAGTCGGCGGGAACACTGAAGCTTTCTTT,CASSQVGGNTEAFF
15,-,TRBV5-1,TRBJ2-7,TRBD1,TGCGCCAGCAGCTTATCGACAGGGGGGAACTACGAGCAGTACTTC,CASSLSTGGNYEQYF
16,once,TRBV7-2,TRBJ2-2,TRBD2,TGTGCCAGCAGCCGGTCCGGCGGGAGTTCCGCCGGGGAGCTGTTTTTT,CASSRSGGSSAGELFF
13,-,TRBV2,TRBJ2-2,-,TGTGCCAGCAGTGAAAACAGGGCCGGGGAGCTGTTTTTT,CASSENRAGELFF
13,few,TRBV10-3,TRBJ2-4,TRBD2,TGTGCCATCAGCGGGGACCGGGAGGGGCTTCAGTACTTC,CAISGDREGLQYF
15,-,TRBV6-2/TRBV6-3,TRBJ1-4,TRBD1,TGTGCCAGCAGTTCGAGACAGGGTGGACACCAAAAACTGTTTTTT,CASSSRQGGHQKLFF
15,-,TRBV5-8,TRBJ1-4,-,TGTGCCAGCAGCTTCGCGACTCTACCGGGTGAAAAACTGTTTTTT,CASSFATLPGEKLFF
17,-,TRBV5-1,TRBJ2-3,-,TGCGCCAGCAGCTTGGGTCGTTCCGGGAGAAAGGCAGATACGCAGTATTTT,CASSLGRSGRKADTQYF
13,-,TRBV12-3/TRBV12-4,TRBJ2-1,TRBD1,TGTGCCAGCAGTTCGGACAGGGCCAGGAACCGGTTCTTC,CASSSDRARNRFF
16,-,TRBV6-5,TRBJ2-1,TRBD1,TGTGCCAGCAGTTACTACAGGGGGGCGAAACGGGGTGAGCAGTTCTTC,CASSYYRGAKRGEQFF
14,-,TRBV7-2,TRBJ1-1,-,TGTGCCAGCAGCTTAAGTCCCAACAAGATTGAAGCTTTCTTT,CASSLSPNKIEAFF
15,-,TRBV5-4,TRBJ2-3,-,TGTGCCAGCAGCTTGGGAGGGGGGGATCGAGATACGCAGTATTTT,CASSLGGGDRDTQYF
17,-,TRBV15,TRBJ2-5,-,TGTGCCACCAGCAGAACCCTTACGACATTTCAACAAGAGACCCAGTACTTC,CATSRTLTTFQQETQYF
16,-,TRBV7-8,TRBJ2-1,-,TGTGCCAGCAGCTTCGGCAGCCTTAGGGGGGGCAATGAGCAGTTCTTC,CASSFGSLRGGNEQFF
15,-,TRBV24-1,TRBJ1-1,TRBD1,TGTGCCACCAGTGATCTCAGGGGGTCGAACACTGAAGCTTTCTTT,CATSDLRGSNTEAFF
13,-,TRBV30,TRBJ1-2,TRBD1,TGTGCCTTAAACCCGACAGGGGGTTATGGCTACACCTTC,CALNPTGGYGYTF
14,-,TRBV7-2,TRBJ1-4,TRBD1,TGTGCCAGCAGCCGTGGGACAGGTAGTGAAAAACTGTTTTTT,CASSRGTGSEKLFF
14,once,TRBV10-3,TRBJ1-1,TRBD1,TGTGCCATCAGCCGACAGGGGACGAACACTGAAGCTTTCTTT,CAISRQGTNTEAFF
13,-,TRBV29-1,TRBJ1-1,TRBD1,TGCAGCGCGACTCAGGGGGGGAACACTGAAGCTTTCTTT,CSATQGGNTEAFF
16,-,TRBV9,TRBJ2-3,-,TGTGCCAGCAGCGTAGGCCCCGGGACTAGCACAGATACGCAGTATTTT,CASSVGPGTSTDTQYF
14,-,TRBV29-1,TRBJ2-3,-,TGCAGCGTTGAGGGGCGTGGAGAACCAGATACGCAGTATTTT,CSVEGRGEPDTQYF
14,-,TRBV7-2,TRBJ1-2,-,TGTGCCAGCAGTCCCTTCAGGGTCAACTATGGCTACACCTTC,CASSPFRVNYGYTF
13,-,TRBV20-1,TRBJ1-1,TRBD1,TGCAGTGCTAGTGAAGGGGGCAAGACTGAAGCTTTCTTT,CSASEGGKTEAFF
13,-,TRBV19,TRBJ2-7,-,TGTGCCAGTAGACGGCAGGGGACCTACGAGCAGTACTTC,CASRRQGTYEQYF
16,few,TRBV11-2,TRBJ2-6,TRBD1,TGTGCCAGTTCGGGACAGGGTTTCTCTGGGGCCAACGTCCTGACTTTC,CASSGQGFSGANVLTF
15,-,TRBV28,TRBJ1-2,TRBD1,TGTGCCAGCAGGTACTTCTCAGGGGGTCCTTATGGCTACACCTTC,CASRYFSGGPYGYTF
14,once,TRBV12-5,TRBJ2-5,TRBD2,TGTGCTAGTGGTAGCGGGGTAGGTCAAGAGACCCAGTACTTC,CASGSGVGQETQYF
14,-,TRBV10-1,TRBJ2-5,-,TGCGCCAGCAGTGAGAACAGAGAAGAAGAGACCCAGTACTTC,CASSENREEETQYF
14,-,TRBV5-1,TRBJ1-1,-,TGCGCCAGCAGCCTGGAAGATGCGTACACTGAAGCTTTCTTT,CASSLEDAYTEAFF
15,once,TRBV19,TRBJ1-5,-,TGTGCCAGTAGTATCACCCGGGACTGGGGACGGGCCCAGCATTTT,CASSITRDWGRAQHF
16,-,TRBV19,TRBJ2-3,-,TGTGCCAGTAAACGGCTCAGCGGCGGTGGCACAGATACGCAGTATTTT,CASKRLSGGGTDTQYF
14,-,TRBV7-9,TRBJ1-1,-,TGTGCCAGCAGCTTAGGGGGCCAGAACACTGAAGCTTTCTTT,CASSLGGQNTEAFF
14,-,TRBV7-2,TRBJ1-1,-,TGTGCCAGCAGCCGTCTCGAGGGTAACACTGAAGCTTTCTTT,CASSRLEGNTEAFF
13,-,TRBV19,TRBJ2-5,-,TGTGCCAGTAGTGTACAAGTCCAAGAGACCCAGTACTTC,CASSVQVQETQYF
14,-,TRBV5-6,TRBJ1-2,-,TGTGCCAGCAGCCTGCTGGAGACGGGCTATGGCTACACCTTC,CASSLLETGYGYTF
14,-,TRBV5-1,TRBJ2-1,-,TGCGCCAGCAGCCAGGACAAACCGTACAATGAGCAGTTCTTC,CASSQDKPYNEQFF
16,-,TRBV7-6,TRBJ2-1,TRBD2,TGTGCCAGCAGCTTAGACTCTAGCGGGGGTTACAATGAGCAGTTCTTC,CASSLDSSGGYNEQFF
14,-,TRBV5-1,TRBJ2-1,TRBD1,TGCGCCAGCAGCTTTGGACAGGGTTACAATGAGCAGTTCTTC,CASSFGQGYNEQFF
14,-,TRBV5-1,TRBJ2-7,TRBD1,TGCGCCAGCAGCCCTTGGACAGGAAACTACGAGCAGTACTTC,CASSPWTGNYEQYF
15,-,TRBV5-1,TRBJ1-1,-,TGCGCCAGCAGATACACACCCGCGGGGGGAACTGAAGCTTTCTTT,CASRYTPAGGTEAFF
16,-,TRBV11-2,TRBJ2-2,-,TGTGCCAGCAGCTTATTCAGTGGGCCGAACACCGGGGAGCTGTTTTTT,CASSLFSGPNTGELFF
16,once,TRBV7-9,TRBJ2-7,TRBD1,TGTGCCAGCAGCCAACCCACGGGACAGAGCGAGTACGAGCAGTACTTC,CASSQPTGQSEYEQYF